The 15 T cell receptor beta chains listed next were all sequenced from one sample in a study of T cell responses to AZD1222 COVID-19 vaccine. Using immunoSEQ multiplex PCR, the repertoire was profiled, and TCRdb retains in-frame clones only, with some absent. This sample has about 84,000 clones, with 75% to 90% found just once. Sequencing was performed on peripheral blood, taken 28 days after the second AZD1222 dose. These receptors were taken from an adult who received the AZD1222 COVID-19 vaccine.

The chain has TRBV19 and TRBJ2-5; D unresolved. Trimming pared 3 bases from V and 1 base from J, leaving 9 bases between. The germline V gene has CDR1 LNHDA and CDR2 SQIVND (reference sequence). The CDR3 is made up of 14 amino acids. CDR3: CASSINPAQETQYF. CDR3 DNA: TGTGCCAGTAGTATTAACCCAGCCCAAGAGACCCAGTACTTC. Drawing the rest from reference TRBV19 and TRBJ2-5, the complete variable domain is DGGITQSPKYLFRKEGQNVTLSCEQNLNHDAMYWYRQDPGQGLRLIYYSQIVNDFQKGDIAEGYSVSREKKESFPLTVTSAQKNPTAFYLCASSINPAQETQYFGPGTRLLVL.

The chain combines TRBV10-3 with TRBJ1-3, with D possibly being TRBD1 (5 bases). Trimming took 4 bases from V and 0 from J, leaving 7 bases between them. The CDR3 consists of 14 residues. Germline lookup yields CDR1 ENHRY and CDR2 SYGVKD. CDR3 DNA: TGTGCCATCAGTGGACAGTTCTCTGGAAACACCATATATTTT. This codes for CAISGQFSGNTIYF.

The genes are TRBV5-1 and TRBJ2-7; D uncertain. Germline CDR1 reads SGHRS; CDR2 reads YFSETQ. The CDR3 totals 15 residues. Trimming cost V 5 bases and J 3 bases, with 18 bases left between them. The chain's CDR3 is CASSSEDHSLYEQYF. The CDR3, as DNA: TGCGCCAGCAGTTCAGAGGACCACTCCCTCTACGAGCAGTACTTC.

J is TRBJ1-4 and V is TRBV7-8, with D hard to call. Deletions cut 1 base from V and 0 bases from J, with 3 bases between. Germline assignment: CDR1 SGHVS and CDR2 FQNEAQ. CDR3 length: 14 residues. CDR3 sequence: CASSLEPTNEKLFF. In DNA form, the CDR3 reads TGTGCCAGCAGCTTAGAGCCAACTAATGAAAAACTGTTTTTT. The full variable domain, completed using reference TRBV7-8 and TRBJ1-4, is GAGVSQSPRYKVAKRGQDVALRCDPISGHVSLFWYQQALGQGPEFLTYFQNEAQLDKSGLPSDRFFAERPEGSVSTLKIQRTQQEDSAVYLCASSLEPTNEKLFFGSGTQLSVL.

The chain links TRBV30 to TRBJ2-2; D perhaps matches TRBD2 (6 bases). Germline values: CDR1 GTSNPN, CDR2 SVGIG (reference sequence). Trimming cost V 4 bases and J 2 bases, with 8 bases left between them. CDR3 length: 13 amino acids. This CDR3 is CAWTRGNTGELFF. The CDR3 bases are TGTGCCTGGACGCGGGGAAACACCGGGGAGCTGTTTTTT.

The genes are TRBV2 and TRBJ2-2; a weak D match, TRBD2 (5 bases). V dropped 7 bases and J dropped 0 bases, with 12 bases sitting between them. This CDR3 contains 15 residues. The germline CDR1 and CDR2 sequences are SNHLY and FYNNEI. CDR3 bases: TGTGCCAGCAAAAGGACGGACTCGAACACCGGGGAGCTGTTTTTT. Its protein product is CASKRTDSNTGELFF. The full variable domain, its missing parts supplied by reference TRBV2 and TRBJ2-2, is EPEVTQTPSHQVTQMGQEVILRCVPISNHLYFYWYRQILGQKVEFLVSFYNNEISEKSEIFDDQFSVERPDGSNFTLKIRSTKLEDSAMYFCASKRTDSNTGELFFGEGSRLTVL.

Notes on this clone: Other DNA sequences in this specimen translate into the identical CDR3. V and J are TRBV7-9 and TRBJ1-2; D not certain. There are 14 residues in the CDR3. V shed 0 bases and J shed 0 bases, with 5 bases lying between them. Germline V lookup: CDR1 SEHNR, CDR2 FQNEAQ (reference sequence). As DNA, the CDR3 is TGTGCCAGCAGCTTAGCTGAAGCTAACTATGGCTACACCTTC. Residues: CASSLAEANYGYTF.

V is TRBV30 and J is TRBJ2-5, with TRBD2 matching 11 bases. This CDR3 region has 12 residues. The germline CDR1 and CDR2 sequences are GTSNPN and SVGIG (reference sequence). After removal of 6 bases from V and 7 bases from J, the junction contained 4 bases not matched to a gene. The DNA of the CDR3 is TGTGCCTGTAGCGGGGGGGTCGGGACCCAGTACTTC. Amino acids: CACSGGVGTQYF. The full variable domain, in which reference TRBV30 and TRBJ2-5 provide the parts outside the CDR3, is SQTIHQWPATLVQPVGSPLSLECTVEGTSNPNLYWYRQAAGRGLQLLFYSVGIGQISSEVPQNLSASRPQDRQFILSSKKLLLSDSGFYLCACSGGVGTQYFGPGTRLLVL.

As for this clone: A read error may produce the germline difference seen at one junction end. The CDR3 sequence: CASSQDPTSGRTEVF. CDR3 bases: TGCGCCAGCAGCCAAGATCCTACTAGCGGGAGGACCGAGGTTTTC. The rearrangement links TRBV4-1 to TRBJ2-4; 12 positions match TRBD2. The CDR3 is 15 amino acids. CDR1 is MGHRA, CDR2 YSYEKL, per germline.

This chain joins TRBV15 and TRBJ2-1; 12 nucleotides agree with TRBD2. Germline CDR1 is LNHNV and CDR2 is YYDKDF (reference sequence). There are 14 residues in the CDR3. J lost 6 bases, V lost 6 bases, and 3 bases had no gene match. The CDR3 loop reads CATSPLAGGNEQFF. DNA of the CDR3: TGTGCCACCAGTCCACTAGCGGGAGGCAATGAGCAGTTCTTC.

J is TRBJ2-7 and V is TRBV10-2; D might be TRBD1 (6 bases). The germline V and J ends were trimmed by 6 bases and 0 bases, with 9 bases remaining between them. CDR1 WSHSY and CDR2 SAAADI come from the germline V gene. The CDR3 contains 13 residues. As DNA, the CDR3 is TGCGCCAGCAGCAGACAGGACTCCTACGAGCAGTACGTC. This encodes CASSRQDSYEQYV.

The chain has TRBV27 and TRBJ1-1; the match to TRBD1 covers 11 bases. The germline V gene has CDR1 MNHEY and CDR2 SMNVEV (reference sequence). This CDR3 is built from 13 residues. V was clipped by 5 bases and J by 7 bases; unmatched bases: 3. The CDR3 bases are TGTGCCAGCAGTCCGGGGACAGGGGGTGAAGCTTTCTTT. Its translation: CASSPGTGGEAFF.

The chain carries TRBV3-1 (or the pseudogene TRBV3-2) and TRBJ1-1; 7 bases line up with TRBD1. The V segment lost 5 bases and the J segment 0 bases; nucleotides outside the gene matches: 6. Germline V lookup: CDR1 LGHDT, CDR2 YNNKEL (reference sequence). The CDR3 consists of 15 residues. The CDR3 sequence is CASSRSGTVNTEAFF. The CDR3, as DNA: TGTGCCAGCAGCAGATCCGGGACAGTGAACACTGAAGCTTTCTTT.

The chain couples TRBV19 to TRBJ1-1; no clear D. This CDR3 has 13 residues. V lost 4 bases, J lost 1 base, and 7 bases lay in between. Germline V gives CDR1 LNHDA, CDR2 SQIVND (reference sequence). CDR3 in DNA: TGTGCCAGTAGTAAGAACCCGAACACTGAAGCTTTCTTT. This codes for CASSKNPNTEAFF.

The J gene is TRBJ1-2, the V gene TRBV15; weak D call: TRBD1 (5 bases). Germline V gene lookup returns CDR1 LNHNV and CDR2 YYDKDF (reference sequence). The CDR3 is 14 residues long. V dropped 1 base and J dropped 2 bases, with 8 bases sitting between them. The CDR3: CATSRGRGNYGYTF. CDR3 DNA sequence: TGTGCCACCAGCAGAGGCCGGGGGAACTATGGCTACACCTTC.